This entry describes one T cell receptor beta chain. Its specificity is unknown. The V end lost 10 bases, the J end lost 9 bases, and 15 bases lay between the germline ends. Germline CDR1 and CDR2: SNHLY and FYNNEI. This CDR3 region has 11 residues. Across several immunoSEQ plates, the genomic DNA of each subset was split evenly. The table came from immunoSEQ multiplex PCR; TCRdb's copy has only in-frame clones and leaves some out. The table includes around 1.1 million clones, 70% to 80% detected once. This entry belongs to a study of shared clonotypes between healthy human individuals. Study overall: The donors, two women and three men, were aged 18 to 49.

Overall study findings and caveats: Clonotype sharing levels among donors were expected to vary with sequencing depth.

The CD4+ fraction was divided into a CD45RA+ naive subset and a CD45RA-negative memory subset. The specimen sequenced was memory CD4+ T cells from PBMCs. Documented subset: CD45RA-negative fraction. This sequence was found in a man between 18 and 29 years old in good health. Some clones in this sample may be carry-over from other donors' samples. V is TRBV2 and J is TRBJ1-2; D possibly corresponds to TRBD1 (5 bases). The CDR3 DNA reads TGTGCCACCCAAGGGAGGGGCCGCTACACCTTC. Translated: CATQGRGRYTF.